These 24 T cell receptor beta chains were sequenced from one sample in a study of shared clonotypes between healthy human individuals. Method: immunoSEQ multiplex PCR; TCRdb's copy keeps in-frame clones and lacks some. The sample lists roughly 2,300,000 clones, around 93% seen once, with 0.37% in the top ten. Specimen: naive CD4+ T cells from PBMCs. This sample's subset: CD45RA+ positively selected. These receptors were obtained from a man aged 18-30 years in good health. Some clones in this sample may be carry-over from other donors' samples.

V is TRBV25-1 and J is TRBJ1-3; D call uncertain. The CDR3 spans 16 residues. Per germline, CDR1 MGHDK and CDR2 SYGVNS. V lost 2 bases and J lost 0, with 11 bases in between. CDR3 sequence reads: CASSEVAGASGNTIYF. CDR3 nucleotide sequence: TGTGCCAGCAGTGAAGTAGCAGGAGCCTCTGGAAACACCATATATTTT.

For this clone: A clone one base away is much larger, so this may be a read error. Other nucleotide sequences in the sample specify the same CDR3. This chain joins TRBV7-9 and TRBJ1-1; TRBD1 matches 7 bases. V lost 3 bases, J lost 0 bases, and 1 base stayed unmatched. This CDR3 is built from 14 residues. In germline, CDR1 is SEHNR, CDR2 FQNEAQ (reference sequence). This CDR3 is CASSLGQMNTEAFF. The CDR3 DNA sequence: TGTGCCAGCAGCTTGGGACAGATGAACACTGAAGCTTTCTTT.

The rearrangement links TRBV6-1 to TRBJ2-7; D is undetermined. Germline V gives CDR1 MNHNS, CDR2 SASEGT. With 5 bases removed from V and 2 bases from J, the gap between germline ends came to 7 bases. This CDR3 region has 12 residues. The CDR3 region is CASSRNTYEQYF. The DNA for the CDR3 is TGTGCCAGCAGTCGGAACACCTACGAGCAGTACTTC.

This chain connects TRBV28 to TRBJ1-5; 7 bases fit TRBD1. Germline assignment: CDR1 MDHEN and CDR2 SYDVKM. CDR3 length: 15 amino acids. Germline trimming cut 5 bases from V and 2 bases from J; bases unmatched to any gene: 6. The CDR3 loop is CASSPGGGRNQPQHF. As DNA, the CDR3 is TGTGCCAGCAGTCCAGGGGGGGGTCGCAATCAGCCCCAGCATTTT.

A remark on this clone: Other DNA sequences of this sample code for an identical CDR3. The chain employs TRBV2 and TRBJ2-7; possible D gene TRBD1, 5 bases. Germline CDR1 SNHLY, CDR2 FYNNEI. The length of the CDR3 is 14 residues. The V end lost 2 bases, the J end lost 3 bases, and 11 bases lay between the germline ends. CDR3 sequence: CASSEQGSRYEQYF. The CDR3 DNA reads as TGTGCCAGCAGTGAACAGGGCAGCCGCTACGAGCAGTACTTC.

This clone was detected once. The CDR3 loop is CASSEEGKGGNYGYTF. CDR3 DNA sequence: TGTGCCAGCAGTGAAGAAGGGAAGGGAGGAAACTATGGCTACACCTTC. The chain couples TRBV2 to TRBJ1-2; D is ambiguous. The CDR3 is made up of 16 amino acids. V lost 1 base and J lost 2, with 14 bases in between. The germline CDR1 and CDR2 sequences are SNHLY and FYNNEI.

This chain joins TRBV5-1 and TRBJ1-1; 7 bases line up with TRBD1. CDR3 size: 14 residues. V lost 5 bases, J lost 5 bases, and 9 bases stayed unmatched. Germline values: CDR1 SGHRS, CDR2 YFSETQ. CDR3 sequence: CASRVTTGVTEAFF. In DNA form, the CDR3 reads TGCGCCAGCAGAGTGACCACAGGGGTTACTGAAGCTTTCTTT.

Notes on this clone: Other nucleotide sequences from this sample produce the same CDR3. The V call is TRBV5-1, the J call TRBJ1-1, with D hard to call. Trimming pared 1 base from V and 0 bases from J, leaving 7 bases between. The CDR3 is 14 residues long. From germline, CDR1 is SGHRS and CDR2 YFSETQ. CDR3 DNA: TGCGCCAGCAGCTTGACAACTATGAACACTGAAGCTTTCTTT. It is translated as CASSLTTMNTEAFF.

This clone was detected only a few times. The V and J genes are TRBV29-1 and TRBJ1-4, with a possible D match to TRBD1 (6 bases). V was pared by 7 bases and J by 6 bases, with 15 bases between. The germline gives CDR1 SQVTM, CDR2 ANQGSEA. This CDR3 has 13 residues. CDR3 region: CSAYRTADEKLFF. The DNA of the CDR3 is TGCAGCGCATATCGGACAGCGGATGAAAAACTGTTTTTT.

This chain links TRBV6-5 with TRBJ1-2; TRBD1 agrees at 10 bases. CDR3 size: 16 residues. The trim removed 2 bases at V and 3 bases at J, leaving 6 bases unmatched. Germline V lookup: CDR1 MNHEY, CDR2 SVGAGI. CDR3 DNA: TGTGCCAGCAGTTACCGGGACAGGGGTTTGGACTATGGCTACACCTTC. This codes for CASSYRDRGLDYGYTF.

This chain connects TRBV9 to TRBJ2-1, with unresolved D. Germline CDR1 is SGDLS and CDR2 is YYNGEE. The CDR3 contains 14 residues. The V and J ends lost 3 bases and 1 base respectively, with 8 bases between them. CDR3 residues: CASSGSPSYNEQFF. The DNA for the CDR3 is TGTGCCAGCAGCGGCAGCCCTTCCTACAATGAGCAGTTCTTC. Drawing the rest from reference TRBV9 and TRBJ2-1, the complete variable domain is DSGVTQTPKHLITATGQRVTLRCSPRSGDLSVYWYQQSLDQGLQFLIQYYNGEERAKGNILERFSAQQFPDLHSELNLSSLELGDSALYFCASSGSPSYNEQFFGPGTRLTVL.

This chain uses TRBV19 with TRBJ1-2, with unresolved D. This CDR3 is built from 13 residues. Germline V CDR1 and CDR2: LNHDA, SQIVND (reference sequence). Trimming cost V 3 bases and J 4 bases, with 9 bases left between them. The CDR3 loop reads CASSMPPGYGYTF. For the CDR3, the DNA is TGTGCCAGTAGTATGCCCCCAGGCTATGGCTACACCTTC.

This rearrangement joins TRBV19 to TRBJ2-3, with 14 bases identical to TRBD2. Germline CDR1 LNHDA, CDR2 SQIVND (reference sequence). The CDR3 spans 18 residues. Trimming removed 4 bases from V and 6 bases from J; junction bases left unmatched: 12. CDR3 sequence (DNA): TGTGCCAGTAGTAGATCCGGGACTAGCGGGAGAATGATGGATACGCAGTATTTT. Its translation is CASSRSGTSGRMMDTQYF.

The chain recombines TRBV15 with TRBJ2-7; 12 bases match TRBD2. The germline gives CDR1 LNHNV, CDR2 YYDKDF (reference sequence). V was clipped by 5 bases and J by 0 bases; unmatched bases: 2. The CDR3 totals 15 residues. The CDR3 nucleotides are TGTGCCACCAGCTGGGGACTAGCGGGCTCCTACGAGCAGTACTTC. Residues: CATSWGLAGSYEQYF.

This sequence joins TRBV29-1 and TRBJ2-7; weak D call: TRBD1 (6 bases). This CDR3 has 13 amino acids. The germline V and J ends were trimmed by 6 bases and 1 base, with 13 bases remaining between them. In germline, CDR1 is SQVTM, CDR2 ANQGSEA. CDR3 bases: TGCAGCGTAGAGGACCAGGGGTCCTACGAGCAGTACTTC. Amino acid sequence: CSVEDQGSYEQYF.

The chain links TRBV5-1 to TRBJ2-6, with unresolved D. Germline assignment: CDR1 SGHRS and CDR2 YFSETQ. CDR3 size: 16 residues. V lost 0 bases and J lost 2, with 9 bases in between. The CDR3 protein is CASSLDGRAGANVLTF. CDR3 nucleotide sequence: TGCGCCAGCAGCTTGGATGGGCGCGCTGGGGCCAACGTCCTGACTTTC.

The gene calls are TRBV5-4 and TRBJ2-1, with D possibly being TRBD1 (5 bases). Germline CDR1 is SGHNT and CDR2 is YYREEE (reference sequence). The CDR3 length is 14 residues. V lost 4 bases and J lost 6, with 14 bases in between. CDR3 DNA sequence: TGTGCCAGCAGCGCGGTCAGGGAAGGCAATGAGCAGTTCTTC. Translation gives CASSAVREGNEQFF.

This sequence joins TRBV28 and TRBJ1-5; 8 nucleotides align to TRBD1. Germline CDR1 reads MDHEN; CDR2 reads SYDVKM. V was pared by 4 bases and J by 4 bases, with 9 bases of the junction left unmatched. The CDR3 is 16 residues long. CDR3 region: CASSSLGQGGNQPQHF. The CDR3 DNA is TGTGCCAGCAGTTCCTTAGGACAGGGAGGGAATCAGCCCCAGCATTTT.

As DNA, the CDR3 is TGCGCCAGCAGCTTACAGGGTAACCCAGATACGCAGTATTTT. Translated, it gives CASSLQGNPDTQYF. The chain links TRBV5-1 to TRBJ2-3; possibly TRBD1 for D (6 bases). CDR3 length equals 14 residues. The germline V gene encodes CDR1 SGHRS and CDR2 YFSETQ. Trimming removed 2 bases from V and 4 bases from J, with 11 bases in between.

The genes are TRBV29-1 and TRBJ2-6, with D unclear. The CDR3 runs to 15 residues. In germline, CDR1 is SQVTM, CDR2 ANQGSEA. With 1 base removed from V and 1 base from J, the gap between germline ends came to 8 bases. Written as DNA, the CDR3 is TGCAGCGTTGAAGGATACCCATCTGGGGCCAACGTCCTGACTTTC. Residues: CSVEGYPSGANVLTF.

The chain has TRBV6-6 and TRBJ1-1; D is perhaps TRBD1 (5 bases). The CDR3 has 13 residues. The germline V gene encodes CDR1 MNHNY and CDR2 SVGAGI (reference sequence). With 0 bases removed from V and 13 bases from J, the gap between germline ends came to 15 bases. CDR3 nucleotides: TGTGCCAGCAGTTACTCGGGGGATCCCGTTGGTTTCTTT. It yields the protein CASSYSGDPVGFF.

The CDR3 reads CASSRDRAGAWETQYF. The CDR3 DNA reads TGTGCCAGCAGCCGGGACAGGGCTGGTGCTTGGGAGACCCAGTACTTC. The V gene is TRBV5-4, the J gene TRBJ2-5; TRBD1 agrees at 9 bases. This CDR3 region has 16 residues. Losses at the gene ends were 4 bases for V and 5 bases for J; bases not matched to a gene: 12. From germline, CDR1 is SGHNT and CDR2 YYREEE (reference sequence).

The count of this clone is one. The CDR3 sequence is CASTDSQNNQPQHF. CDR3 in DNA: TGTGCCAGTACGGACAGCCAAAACAATCAGCCCCAGCATTTT. This chain uses TRBV19 with TRBJ1-5; tentatively, D is TRBD1 (6 bases). This CDR3 contains 14 residues. Deletions cut 7 bases from V and 3 bases from J, with 13 bases between. Germline CDR1 LNHDA, CDR2 SQIVND (reference sequence).

This chain links TRBV5-1 with TRBJ1-1; tentative D call: TRBD1 (5 bases). Deletions cut 2 bases from V and 2 bases from J, with 13 bases between. This CDR3 contains 15 residues. The germline CDR1 and CDR2 sequences are SGHRS and YFSETQ. The CDR3 DNA follows: TGCGCCAGCAGCTTTGCTGGGGCCGATAACACTGAAGCTTTCTTT. It is translated as CASSFAGADNTEAFF.